This is a list of T cell receptor beta chains from one sample in a study of T cells in Graves' hyperthyroidism and ophthalmopathy. TCRdb analysed the multiplex PCR reads with MiXCR anew, one entry per CDR3 protein. The top ten hold about 16% of the sample, which has 350,000 or so distinct CDR3 sequences, about a sixth seen once. Sequenced input: blood. The receptors derive from a woman aged 35 to 49 with Graves' ophthalmopathy. CDR3s include the opening cysteine and the closing phenylalanine or tryptophan. Each record gives: CDR3 length, J gene, V gene, CDR3 protein.

15	TRBJ2-6	TRBV27	CASRGWVAGANVLTF
15	TRBJ2-7	TRBV11-2	CASSQLAVRTYEQYF
11	TRBJ2-7	TRBV28	CASSLSQEQYF
15	TRBJ2-5	TRBV12-3/TRBV12-4	CASRPGTGVPGTQYF
14	TRBJ1-5	TRBV6-5	CASKDRGTNQPQHF
14	TRBJ2-5	TRBV20-1	CSALYGSGGETQYF
13	TRBJ2-7	TRBV4-2	CASSQGFVGEQYF
16	TRBJ1-2	TRBV18	CASSLTKDPGIRGYTF
15	TRBJ2-5	TRBV2	CASSVGTSAKETQYF
15	TRBJ2-7	TRBV6-1	CASRLRQGVQRGQYF
15	TRBJ1-3	TRBV6-5	CASSYVVVSGNTIYF
17	TRBJ1-1	TRBV6-2/TRBV6-3	CASKGAPKAGPATEAFF
14	TRBJ2-5	TRBV3-1	CASSRSDFQETQYF
13	TRBJ2-7	TRBV15	CATSRDTRDEQYF
15	TRBJ2-5	TRBV20-1	CSARSSTRGLETQYF
14	TRBJ2-2	TRBV9	CASSVESTPGELFF